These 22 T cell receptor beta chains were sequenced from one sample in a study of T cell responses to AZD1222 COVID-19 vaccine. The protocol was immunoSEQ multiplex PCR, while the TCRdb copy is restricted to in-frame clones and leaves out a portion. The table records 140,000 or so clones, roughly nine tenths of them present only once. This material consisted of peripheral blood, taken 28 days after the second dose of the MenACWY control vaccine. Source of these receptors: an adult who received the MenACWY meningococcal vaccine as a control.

CDR3 nucleotides: TGTGCCAGCAGTTACGCAGGAGGGGAGCTGTTTTTT. Translating gives CASSYAGGELFF. V is TRBV6-6 and J is TRBJ2-2; D call uncertain. There are 12 residues in the CDR3. Looked up from germline, CDR1 is MNHNY and CDR2 is SVGAGI (reference sequence). Trimming took off 2 bases at V and 8 bases at J, with 6 bases between the two ends.

The CDR3 DNA is TGTGCCAGCGGTGACCCGGGGCCCGTCTACAATGAGCAGTTCTTC. Amino acid sequence: CASGDPGPVYNEQFF. V gene TRBV28 combines with J gene TRBJ2-1; possibly TRBD1 or TRBD2 for D (5 bases each). The V end lost 8 bases, the J end lost 3 bases, and 17 bases lay between the germline ends. The CDR3 consists of 15 residues. The germline CDR1 and CDR2 sequences are MDHEN and SYDVKM.

In nucleotides, the CDR3 is TGTGCCAGCAGCCAAGAGTGGGACAGGGTTTCGGATGGCTACACCTTC. Translating gives CASSQEWDRVSDGYTF. This chain joins TRBV14 and TRBJ1-2, with 9 positions matching TRBD1. CDR3 length equals 16 residues. Germline CDR1 SGHDN, CDR2 FVKESK. The V gene end was trimmed by 0 bases and the J gene end by 6 bases; junction bases not matched to a gene: 8.

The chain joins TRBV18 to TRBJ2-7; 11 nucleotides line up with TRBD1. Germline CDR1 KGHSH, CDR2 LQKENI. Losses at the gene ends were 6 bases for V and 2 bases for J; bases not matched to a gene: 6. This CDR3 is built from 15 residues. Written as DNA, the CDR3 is TGTGCCAGCTCGCCGGGACAGGGGGGGACCTACGAGCAGTACTTC. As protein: CASSPGQGGTYEQYF. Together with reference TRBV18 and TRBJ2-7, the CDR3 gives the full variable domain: NAGVMQNPRHLVRRRGQEARLRCSPMKGHSHVYWYRQLPEEGLKFMVYLQKENIIDESGMPKERFSAEFPKEGPSILRIQQVVRGDSAAYFCASSPGQGGTYEQYFGPGTRLTVT.

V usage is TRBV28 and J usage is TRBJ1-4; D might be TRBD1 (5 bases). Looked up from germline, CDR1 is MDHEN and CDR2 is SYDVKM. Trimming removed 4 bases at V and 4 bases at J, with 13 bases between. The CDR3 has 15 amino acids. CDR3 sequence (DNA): TGTGCCAGCAGTTCCCGGACAAGGCTTAATGAAAAACTGTTTTTT. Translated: CASSSRTRLNEKLFF.

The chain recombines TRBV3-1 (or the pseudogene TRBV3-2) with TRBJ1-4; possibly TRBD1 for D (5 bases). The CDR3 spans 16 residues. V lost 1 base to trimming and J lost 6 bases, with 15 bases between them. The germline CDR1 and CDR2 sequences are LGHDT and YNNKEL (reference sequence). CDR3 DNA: TGTGCCAGCAGCCAAGCAGTCGGGGGAGGGGATGAAAAACTGTTTTTT. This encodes CASSQAVGGGDEKLFF.

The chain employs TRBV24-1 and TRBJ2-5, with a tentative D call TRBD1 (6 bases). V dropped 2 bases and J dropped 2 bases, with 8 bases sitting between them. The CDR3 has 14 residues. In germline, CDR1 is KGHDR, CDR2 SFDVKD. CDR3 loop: CATSDSGQQETQYF. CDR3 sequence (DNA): TGTGCCACCAGTGATTCAGGACAGCAAGAGACCCAGTACTTC.

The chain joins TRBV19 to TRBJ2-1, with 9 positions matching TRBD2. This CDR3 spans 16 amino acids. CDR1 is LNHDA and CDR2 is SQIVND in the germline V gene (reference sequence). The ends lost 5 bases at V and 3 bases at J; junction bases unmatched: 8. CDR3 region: CASSPGTSSNYNEQFF. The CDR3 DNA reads TGTGCCAGTAGTCCGGGGACTAGCAGCAACTACAATGAGCAGTTCTTC.

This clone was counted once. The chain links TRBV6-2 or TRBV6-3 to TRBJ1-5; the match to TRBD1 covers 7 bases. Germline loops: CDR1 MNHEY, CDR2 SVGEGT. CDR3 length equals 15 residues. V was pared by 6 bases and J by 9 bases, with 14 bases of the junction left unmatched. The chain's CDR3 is CASSLGQRGVVPQHF. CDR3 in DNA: TGTGCCAGCAGCCTGGGACAGCGGGGGGTTGTGCCCCAGCATTTT.

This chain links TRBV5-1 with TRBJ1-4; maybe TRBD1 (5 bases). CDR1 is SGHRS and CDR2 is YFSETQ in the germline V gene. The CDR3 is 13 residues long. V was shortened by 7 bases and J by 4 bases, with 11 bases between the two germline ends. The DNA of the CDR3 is TGCGCCAGCGGAGACAGTAATAATGAAAAACTGTTTTTT. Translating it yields CASGDSNNEKLFF. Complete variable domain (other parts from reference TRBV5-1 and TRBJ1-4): KAGVTQTPRYLIKTRGQQVTLSCSPISGHRSVSWYQQTPGQGLQFLFEYFSETQRNKGNFPGRFSGRQFSNSRSEMNVSTLELGDSALYLCASGDSNNEKLFFGSGTQLSVL.

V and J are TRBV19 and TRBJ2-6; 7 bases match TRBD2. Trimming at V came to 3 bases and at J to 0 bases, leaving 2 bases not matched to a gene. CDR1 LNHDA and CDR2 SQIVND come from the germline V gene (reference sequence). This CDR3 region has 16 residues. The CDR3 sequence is CASSIRGGSGANVLTF. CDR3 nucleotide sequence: TGTGCCAGTAGTATTCGCGGGGGCTCTGGGGCCAACGTCCTGACTTTC.

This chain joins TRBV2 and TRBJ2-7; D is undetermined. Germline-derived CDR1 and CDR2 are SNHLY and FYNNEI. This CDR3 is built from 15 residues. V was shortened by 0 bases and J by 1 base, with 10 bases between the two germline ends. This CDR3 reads CASSEASNPSYEQYF. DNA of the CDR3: TGTGCCAGCAGTGAAGCCAGTAACCCTTCCTACGAGCAGTACTTC.

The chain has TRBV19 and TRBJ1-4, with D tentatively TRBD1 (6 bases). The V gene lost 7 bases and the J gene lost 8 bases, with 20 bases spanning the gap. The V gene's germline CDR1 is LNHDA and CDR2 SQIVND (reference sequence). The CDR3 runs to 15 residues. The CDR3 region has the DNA TGTGCCAGTACCGATAGGGGGGCTCGTGGCGAAAAACTGTTTTTT. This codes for CASTDRGARGEKLFF.

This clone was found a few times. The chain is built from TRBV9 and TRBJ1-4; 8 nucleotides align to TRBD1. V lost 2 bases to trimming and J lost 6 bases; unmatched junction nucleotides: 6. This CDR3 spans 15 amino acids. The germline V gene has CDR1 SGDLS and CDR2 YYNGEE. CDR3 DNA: TGTGCCAGCAGCGTTGCGACAGGGGATTATGAAAAACTGTTTTTT. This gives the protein CASSVATGDYEKLFF. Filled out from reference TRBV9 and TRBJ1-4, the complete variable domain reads DSGVTQTPKHLITATGQRVTLRCSPRSGDLSVYWYQQSLDQGLQFLIQYYNGEERAKGNILERFSAQQFPDLHSELNLSSLELGDSALYFCASSVATGDYEKLFFGSGTQLSVL.

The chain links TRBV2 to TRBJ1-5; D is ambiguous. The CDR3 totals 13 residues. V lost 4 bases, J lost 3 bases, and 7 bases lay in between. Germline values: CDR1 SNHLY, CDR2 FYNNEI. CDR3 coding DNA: TGTGCCAGCAGTGTAGGAAACAATCAGCCCCAGCATTTT. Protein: CASSVGNNQPQHF.

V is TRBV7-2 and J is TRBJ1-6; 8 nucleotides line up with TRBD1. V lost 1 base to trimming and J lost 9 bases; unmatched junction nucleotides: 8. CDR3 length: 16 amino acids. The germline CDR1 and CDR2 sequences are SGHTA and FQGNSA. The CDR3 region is CASSLGSGTGPSPLHF. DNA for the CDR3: TGTGCCAGCAGCTTAGGGTCCGGGACAGGCCCTTCACCCCTCCACTTT.

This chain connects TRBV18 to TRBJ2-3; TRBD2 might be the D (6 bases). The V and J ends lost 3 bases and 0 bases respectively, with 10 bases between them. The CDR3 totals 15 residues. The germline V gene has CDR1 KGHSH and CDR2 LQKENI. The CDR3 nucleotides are TGTGCCAGCTCACCTTCGGAGGGCAGCACAGATACGCAGTATTTT. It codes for CASSPSEGSTDTQYF. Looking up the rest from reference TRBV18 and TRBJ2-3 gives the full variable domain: NAGVMQNPRHLVRRRGQEARLRCSPMKGHSHVYWYRQLPEEGLKFMVYLQKENIIDESGMPKERFSAEFPKEGPSILRIQQVVRGDSAAYFCASSPSEGSTDTQYFGPGTRLTVL.

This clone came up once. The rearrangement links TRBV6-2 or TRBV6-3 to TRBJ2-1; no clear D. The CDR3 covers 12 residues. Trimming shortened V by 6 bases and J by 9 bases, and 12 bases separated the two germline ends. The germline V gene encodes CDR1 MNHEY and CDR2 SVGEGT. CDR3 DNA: TGTGCCAGCAGCTCGGACCTGCGTGAGCAGTTCTTC. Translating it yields CASSSDLREQFF.

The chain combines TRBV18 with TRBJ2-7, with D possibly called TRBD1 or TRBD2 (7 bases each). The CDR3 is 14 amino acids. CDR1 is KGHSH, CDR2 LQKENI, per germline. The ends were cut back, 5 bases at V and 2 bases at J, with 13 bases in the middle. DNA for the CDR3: TGTGCCAGCTCAGACAGGGAGGGAGCCTACGAGCAGTACTTC. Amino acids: CASSDREGAYEQYF.

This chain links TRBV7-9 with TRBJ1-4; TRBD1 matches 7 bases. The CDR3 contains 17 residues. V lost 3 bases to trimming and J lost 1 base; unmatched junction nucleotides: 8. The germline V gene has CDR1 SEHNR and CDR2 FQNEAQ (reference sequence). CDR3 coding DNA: TGTGCCAGCAGCTTTATGACAGGGTCGGGAACTAATGAAAAACTGTTTTTT. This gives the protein CASSFMTGSGTNEKLFF.

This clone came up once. The CDR3 region has the DNA TGTGCCAGCTCAACAGGGGGCGGCAACGAGCAGTACTTC. This translates into CASSTGGGNEQYF. The genes are TRBV18 and TRBJ2-7, with 9 bases fitting TRBD1. CDR1 KGHSH and CDR2 LQKENI come from the germline V gene. This CDR3 has 13 residues. The junction had 4 bases not matched to a gene; V was cut back by 5 bases and J by 5 bases.

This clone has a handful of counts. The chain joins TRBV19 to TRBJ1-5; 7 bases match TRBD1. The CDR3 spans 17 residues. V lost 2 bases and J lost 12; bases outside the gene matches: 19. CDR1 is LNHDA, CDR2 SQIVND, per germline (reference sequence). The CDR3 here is CASSILAGGPDRAGQHF. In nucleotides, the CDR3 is TGTGCCAGTAGTATACTTGCCGGAGGACCTGACAGGGCAGGCCAGCATTTT.